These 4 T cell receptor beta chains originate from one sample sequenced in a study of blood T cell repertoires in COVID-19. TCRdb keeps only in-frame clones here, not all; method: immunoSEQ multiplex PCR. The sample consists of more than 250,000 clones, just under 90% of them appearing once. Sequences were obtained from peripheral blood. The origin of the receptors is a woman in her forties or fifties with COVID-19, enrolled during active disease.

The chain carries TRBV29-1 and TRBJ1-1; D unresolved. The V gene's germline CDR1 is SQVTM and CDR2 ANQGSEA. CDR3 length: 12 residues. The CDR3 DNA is TGCAGTCAAAGAACAGAGAACACTGAAGCTTTCTTT. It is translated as CSQRTENTEAFF.

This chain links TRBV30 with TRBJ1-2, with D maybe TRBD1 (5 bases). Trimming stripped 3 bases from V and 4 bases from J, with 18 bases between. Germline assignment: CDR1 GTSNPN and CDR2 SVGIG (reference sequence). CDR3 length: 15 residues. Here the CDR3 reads CAWRQAQSPIYGYTF. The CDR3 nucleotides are TGTGCCTGGAGACAGGCCCAGAGTCCTATCTATGGCTACACCTTC.

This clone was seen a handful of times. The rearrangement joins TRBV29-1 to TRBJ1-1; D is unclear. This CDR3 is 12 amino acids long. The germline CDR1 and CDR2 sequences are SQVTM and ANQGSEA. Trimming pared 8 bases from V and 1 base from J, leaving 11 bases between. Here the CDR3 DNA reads TGCAGCTCCGGGAGTAGGAACACTGAAGCTTTCTTT. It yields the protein CSSGSRNTEAFF.

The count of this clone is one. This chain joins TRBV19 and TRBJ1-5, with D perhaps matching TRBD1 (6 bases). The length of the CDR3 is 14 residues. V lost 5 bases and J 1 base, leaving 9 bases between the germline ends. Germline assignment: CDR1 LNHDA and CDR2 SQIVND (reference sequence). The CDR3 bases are TGTGCCAGTAGTGGGGACACCAGCAATCAGCCCCAGCATTTT. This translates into CASSGDTSNQPQHF. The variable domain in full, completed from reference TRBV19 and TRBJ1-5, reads DGGITQSPKYLFRKEGQNVTLSCEQNLNHDAMYWYRQDPGQGLRLIYYSQIVNDFQKGDIAEGYSVSREKKESFPLTVTSAQKNPTAFYLCASSGDTSNQPQHFGDGTRLSIL.